The present T cell receptor beta chain was sequenced within a study of blood T cells in healthy people across ages. The CDR3 consists of 17 residues. Unmatched junction bases numbered 13, after V lost 4 bases and J lost 4 bases. Looked up from germline, CDR1 is SGDLS and CDR2 is YYNGEE. On this clonotype: Antigen unknown.

A second PCR, run for roughly 7 to 12 cycles, used a sample-barcoded 5' primer plus a J-beta primer mix. TCRdb independently ran MiXCR on the 5' RACE reads; one entry per CDR3 protein. The repertoire consists of 780,000 or so distinct CDR3 sequences, with approximately 60% occurring once and the leading ten covering more than 25%. Points from the study as a whole: Age brought a roughly linear fall in TCR beta diversity measured per million T cells.

The chain joins TRBV9 to TRBJ2-3; 9 bases line up with TRBD2. The clonotype comes from a man in his forties in good health. What was sequenced was blood. The CDR3 DNA follows: TGTGCCAGCAGCCCTTTGACCGGCGGGAGGGCCTCAGATACGCAGTATTTT. This translates into CASSPLTGGRASDTQYF.